The 5 T cell receptor beta chains below come from one sample, sequenced in a study of cytomegalovirus exposure and HLA in healthy donors (dated by TCRdb to between 2016 and 2019). Libraries were made using the immunoSEQ multiplex PCR assay. For the multiplex PCR, a mixture combining 60 forward primers for TCR Vbeta segments and 13 reverse primers for TCR Jbeta segments was used. Sourced from immuneACCESS, this table was stored by TCRdb with only in-frame sequences that have V and J called. A share of the clones is absent; for the studies checked, an unresolved V gene accounts for under half, and the remainder has no known explanation. Recorded for this sample are fewer than 60,000 clones; 45% to 70% of them occurred a single time. The ten largest clones take up about 12% of the sample. The source material was PBMCs. The source is a human donor in good health.

This clone was recorded a few times. The J gene is TRBJ1-2, the V gene TRBV27; 12 nucleotides align to TRBD1. In germline, CDR1 is MNHEY, CDR2 SMNVEV (reference sequence). The CDR3 runs 15 residues. V lost 5 bases, J lost 8 bases, and 9 bases stayed unmatched. The CDR3 is CASSPIRDRGQGYTF. CDR3 nucleotide sequence: TGTGCCAGCAGTCCAATCCGGGACAGGGGGCAAGGCTACACCTTC.

Details on this clone: Mismatch with germline at one junction end may stem from a read error. The chain has TRBV7-7 and TRBJ1-5, with 7 bases fitting TRBD1. The CDR3 has 13 residues. Germline V gene sequence: CDR1 SSHAT, CDR2 FNYEAQ (reference sequence). The CDR3 reads CASSPDRNQPQHF. In DNA, the CDR3 is TGTGCTAGCAGCCCGGACAGGAATCAGCCCCAGCATTTT. Complete variable domain (other parts from reference TRBV7-7 and TRBJ1-5): GAGVSQSPRYKVTKRGQDVTLRCDPISSHATLYWYQQALGQGPEFLTYFNYEAQPDKSGLPSDRFSAERPEGSISTLTIQRTEQRDSAMYRCASSPDRNQPQHFGDGTRLSIL.

Remarks on this clone: This CDR3 is also generated by other DNA sequences in the sample. The rearrangement uses TRBV18 and TRBJ1-2; D is unresolved. CDR1 and CDR2 (germline): KGHSH, LQKENI. V was clipped by 2 bases and J by 3 bases, with 7 bases between them. This CDR3 region has 13 residues. The CDR3 region has the DNA TGTGCCAGCTCACCAGATCGGGACTATGGCTACACCTTC. Its translation: CASSPDRDYGYTF.

The chain links TRBV19 to TRBJ1-1, with D perhaps TRBD1 (5 bases). CDR1 LNHDA and CDR2 SQIVND come from the germline V gene (reference sequence). The CDR3 extends over 15 amino acids. V lost 4 bases and J lost 11, with 23 bases in between. Written as DNA, the CDR3 is TGTGCCAGTAGTACCTCGGGGGGGACGCTAGTCGTTGCTTTCTTT. Translation: CASSTSGGTLVVAFF. The full variable domain, completed using reference TRBV19 and TRBJ1-1, is DGGITQSPKYLFRKEGQNVTLSCEQNLNHDAMYWYRQDPGQGLRLIYYSQIVNDFQKGDIAEGYSVSREKKESFPLTVTSAQKNPTAFYLCASSTSGGTLVVAFFGQGTRLTVV.

The gene calls are TRBV4-2 and TRBJ2-5; 7 bases align to TRBD2. With V trimmed by 4 bases and J by 2 bases, 7 bases remained unmatched. The CDR3 sequence is 15 residues long. CDR1 and CDR2 (germline): LGHNA, YNFKEQ. CDR3 sequence (DNA): TGTGCCAGCAGCCCCACTGGGGGGGGTCAAGAGACCCAGTACTTC. This encodes CASSPTGGGQETQYF.